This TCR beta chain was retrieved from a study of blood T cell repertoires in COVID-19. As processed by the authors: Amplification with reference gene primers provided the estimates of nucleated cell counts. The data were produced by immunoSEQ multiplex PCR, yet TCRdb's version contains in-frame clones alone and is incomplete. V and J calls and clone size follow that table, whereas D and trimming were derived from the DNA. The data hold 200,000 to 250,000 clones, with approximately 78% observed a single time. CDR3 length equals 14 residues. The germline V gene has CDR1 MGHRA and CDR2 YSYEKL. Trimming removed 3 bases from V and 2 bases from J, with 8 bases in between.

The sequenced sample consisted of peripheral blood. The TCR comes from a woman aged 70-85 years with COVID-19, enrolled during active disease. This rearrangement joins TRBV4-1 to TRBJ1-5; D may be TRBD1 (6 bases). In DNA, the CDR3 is TGCGCCAGCAGCCACTCAGGGGGCAATCAGCCCCAGCATTTT. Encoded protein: CASSHSGGNQPQHF.